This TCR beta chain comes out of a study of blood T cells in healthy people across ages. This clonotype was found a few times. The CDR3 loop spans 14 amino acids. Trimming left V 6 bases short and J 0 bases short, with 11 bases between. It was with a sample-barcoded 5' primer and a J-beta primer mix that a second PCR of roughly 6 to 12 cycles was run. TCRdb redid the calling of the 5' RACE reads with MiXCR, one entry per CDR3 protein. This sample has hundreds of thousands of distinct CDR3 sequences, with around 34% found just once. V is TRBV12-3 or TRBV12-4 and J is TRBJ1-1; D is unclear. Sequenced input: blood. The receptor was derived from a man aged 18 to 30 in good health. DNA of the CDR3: TGTGCCAGCAGATCGACTAACATGAACACTGAAGCTTTCTTT. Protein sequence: CASRSTNMNTEAFF.